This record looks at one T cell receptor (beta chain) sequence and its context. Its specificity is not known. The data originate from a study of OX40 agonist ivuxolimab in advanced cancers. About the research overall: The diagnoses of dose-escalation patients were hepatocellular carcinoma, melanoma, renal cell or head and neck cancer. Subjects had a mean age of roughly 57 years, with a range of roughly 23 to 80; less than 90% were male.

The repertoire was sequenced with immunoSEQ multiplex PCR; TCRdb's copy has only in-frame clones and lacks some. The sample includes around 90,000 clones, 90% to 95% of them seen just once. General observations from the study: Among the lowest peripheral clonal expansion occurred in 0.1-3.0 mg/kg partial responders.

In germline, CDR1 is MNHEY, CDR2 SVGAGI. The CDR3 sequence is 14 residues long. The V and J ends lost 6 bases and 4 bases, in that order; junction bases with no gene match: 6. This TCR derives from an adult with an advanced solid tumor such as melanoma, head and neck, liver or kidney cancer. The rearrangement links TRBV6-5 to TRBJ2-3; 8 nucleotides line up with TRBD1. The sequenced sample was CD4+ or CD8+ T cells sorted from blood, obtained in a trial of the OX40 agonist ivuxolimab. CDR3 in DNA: TGTGCCAGCAGACAGGGGGTGGCGGCAGATACGCAGTATTTT. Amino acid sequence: CASRQGVAADTQYF.